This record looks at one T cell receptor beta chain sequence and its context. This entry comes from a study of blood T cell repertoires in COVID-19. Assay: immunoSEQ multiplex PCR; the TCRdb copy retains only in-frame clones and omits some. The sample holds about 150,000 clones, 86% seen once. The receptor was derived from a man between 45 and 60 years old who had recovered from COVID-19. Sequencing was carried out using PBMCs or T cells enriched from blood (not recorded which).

The CDR3 DNA reads TGTGCCAGCAGCCAACGACAGGGGTCGGCCTATAATTCACCCCTCCACTTT. As protein: CASSQRQGSAYNSPLHF. The V gene is TRBV11-2, the J gene TRBJ1-6; TRBD1 agrees at 8 bases. The CDR3 length is 17 residues. CDR1 and CDR2 from the germline V gene are SGHAT and FQNNGV. J was trimmed by 2 bases and V by 5 bases; bases with no gene match: 8.